This TCR beta chain was documented in a study of blood T cell repertoires in COVID-19. Study-wide context: T cells, B-cell-depleted T cells, or PBMCs supplied cDNA or gDNA.

This CDR3 has 16 residues. The V gene end was trimmed by 1 base and the J gene end by 8 bases; junction bases not matched to a gene: 6. Germline values: CDR1 SGHTA, CDR2 FQGNSA. Source study methods: Nucleated cell number was recorded as an estimate derived from reference gene primer amplification. Sequenced by immunoSEQ multiplex PCR; TCRdb stores in-frame clones only, minus some. From that table come the V and J calls and clone size; the DNA was used to work out D and trimming. The profile shows over 60,000 clones, nearly 90% of them singletons. Sequences were obtained from peripheral blood. The receptor was derived from a man aged 50-60 years with acute or convalescent COVID-19. The chain is built from TRBV7-2 and TRBJ1-6, with TRBD1 matching over 9 bases. CDR3 coding DNA: TGTGCCAGCAGCTTAGGGGGACAGGGCGATTATTCACCCCTCCACTTT. This codes for CASSLGGQGDYSPLHF.